This T cell receptor (beta chain) was profiled in a study of blood T cells in healthy people across ages. Germline V CDR1 and CDR2: SGHTA, FQGNSA. CDR3 length equals 14 residues. V was trimmed by 8 bases and J by 0 bases, leaving 10 bases between them. The use of a sample-barcoded 5' primer and a J-beta primer mix characterized a second PCR of about 7 to 12 cycles. A single record per CDR3 protein comes from TCRdb applying MiXCR to the 5' RACE reads. The profile covers just over 800,000 distinct CDR3 sequences, with around two thirds appearing a single time and around 30% taken by the ten largest. The chain carries TRBV7-2 and TRBJ2-2, with D tentatively TRBD2 (5 bases). Material: blood. This TCR was recovered from a man aged 25-45 years in good health. The CDR3 here is CASRRLSNTGELFF. DNA for the CDR3: TGTGCCAGCCGGAGGCTTTCGAACACCGGGGAGCTGTTTTTT.